Below, 8 T cell receptor beta chains from the same sample are listed, as sequenced in a study of vaccination and CD4 T cells after COVID-19. With the Oncomine TCR Beta short-read assay, DNA from cultured CD4+ T cells was sequenced. MiXCR was run by TCRdb on the PCR reads, yielding one entry per CDR3 protein. The sample lists 10,000 to 15,000 distinct CDR3 sequences, approximately 37% occurring once. Antigens for these TCRs are unknown. Treatment reported: 10-day PBMC culture with coronavirus spike peptide pools or control peptides (ViraFEST assay). Material for sequencing was cultured CD4+ T cells from blood. These receptors all stem from a human donor with COVID-19.

The CDR3: CASSPTGGAGELFF. The CDR3 DNA reads as TGTGCCAGCAGCCCCACAGGGGGAGCCGGGGAGCTGTTTTTT. The genes are TRBV11-2 and TRBJ2-2, with 8 bases lining up with TRBD1. Trimming at V came to 5 bases and at J to 6 bases, leaving 5 bases not matched to a gene. This CDR3 is built from 14 residues. Germline CDR1 and CDR2: SGHAT and FQNNGV. The full variable domain, in which reference TRBV11-2 and TRBJ2-2 provide the parts outside the CDR3, is EAGVAQSPRYKIIEKRQSVAFWCNPISGHATLYWYQQILGQGPKLLIQFQNNGVVDDSQLPKDRFSAERLKGVDSTLKIQPAKLEDSAVYLCASSPTGGAGELFFGEGSRLTVL.

The rearrangement joins TRBV7-2 to TRBJ1-2; 7 bases match TRBD1. The CDR3 contains 15 residues. Germline lookup yields CDR1 SGHTA and CDR2 FQGNSA. Losses at the gene ends were 5 bases for V and 6 bases for J; bases not matched to a gene: 12. In DNA form, the CDR3 reads TGTGCCAGCAGCAAGAGGGGGCAGACCGGGCATGGCTACACCTTC. This encodes CASSKRGQTGHGYTF.

J is TRBJ1-4 and V is TRBV20-1; D is unclear. V was clipped by 3 bases and J by 4 bases, with 6 bases between them. The CDR3 has 12 amino acids. Germline loops: CDR1 DFQATT, CDR2 SNEGSKA (reference sequence). In nucleotides, the CDR3 is TGCAGTGCTAGTAGGAATAATGAAAAACTGTTTTTT. Amino acid sequence: CSASRNNEKLFF.

This clonotype was picked up a small number of times. V usage is TRBV18 and J usage is TRBJ1-2; D remains unclear. The CDR3 is made up of 11 amino acids. Germline lookup yields CDR1 KGHSH and CDR2 LQKENI. V lost 2 bases to trimming and J lost 6 bases, with 4 bases between them. CDR3 in amino acids: CASSPGHGYTF. The CDR3 DNA reads as TGTGCCAGCTCACCAGGCCATGGCTACACCTTC.

The chain recombines TRBV19 with TRBJ1-5; D is unclear. The CDR3 is made up of 15 amino acids. Trimming shortened V by 7 bases and J by 4 bases, and 17 bases separated the two germline ends. Germline values: CDR1 LNHDA, CDR2 SQIVND (reference sequence). The CDR3 sequence is CASKEEDLGNQPQHF. DNA for the CDR3: TGTGCCAGTAAGGAGGAGGACTTGGGGAATCAGCCCCAGCATTTT.

The gene calls are TRBV6-1 and TRBJ1-2, with 8 bases aligning to TRBD1. J lost 4 bases, V lost 5 bases, and 3 bases had no gene match. Germline V CDR1 and CDR2: MNHNS, SASEGT. CDR3 length: 13 residues. The CDR3 reads CASSPTGVYGYTF. CDR3 sequence (DNA): TGTGCCAGCAGTCCGACAGGGGTCTATGGCTACACCTTC.

The chain has TRBV20-1 and TRBJ2-1; TRBD2 matches at 9 bases. CDR1 and CDR2 from the germline V gene are DFQATT and SNEGSKA (reference sequence). Losses at the gene ends were 0 bases for V and 5 bases for J; bases not matched to a gene: 5. This CDR3 comprises 15 residues. Here the CDR3 DNA reads TGCAGTGCTAGAGAAATGCGGGGGGGAAACAATGAGCAGTTCTTC. Protein sequence: CSAREMRGGNNEQFF.

This clonotype has just a few counts. The chain recombines TRBV4-1 with TRBJ1-1; 8 nucleotides agree with TRBD1. The junction had 4 bases not matched to a gene; V was cut back by 3 bases and J by 4 bases. Looked up from germline, CDR1 is MGHRA and CDR2 is YSYEKL. This CDR3 region has 14 residues. The CDR3 reads CASSHPTGATEAFF. CDR3 nucleotides: TGCGCCAGCAGCCATCCGACAGGGGCCACTGAAGCTTTCTTT.